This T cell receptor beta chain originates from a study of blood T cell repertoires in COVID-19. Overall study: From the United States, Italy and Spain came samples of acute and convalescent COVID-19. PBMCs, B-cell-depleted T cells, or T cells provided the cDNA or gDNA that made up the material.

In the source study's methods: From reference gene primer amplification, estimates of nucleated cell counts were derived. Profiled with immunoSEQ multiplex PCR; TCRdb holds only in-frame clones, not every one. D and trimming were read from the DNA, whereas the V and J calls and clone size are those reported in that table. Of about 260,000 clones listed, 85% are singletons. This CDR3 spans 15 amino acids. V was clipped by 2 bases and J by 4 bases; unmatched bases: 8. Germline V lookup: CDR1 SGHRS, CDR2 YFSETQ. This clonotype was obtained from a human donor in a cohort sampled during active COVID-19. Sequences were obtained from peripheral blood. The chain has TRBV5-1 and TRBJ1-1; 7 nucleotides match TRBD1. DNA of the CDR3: TGCGCCAGCAGCTTTTACAGGGGAACGGGCACTGAAGCTTTCTTT. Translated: CASSFYRGTGTEAFF.